A selection of T cell receptor beta chains follows, all from one sample in a study of T cell responses to AZD1222 COVID-19 vaccine. TCRdb's copy holds only in-frame clones and misses some; the assay was immunoSEQ multiplex PCR. The table shows over 150,000 clones, with more than 70% occurring only once. Sequencing was performed on peripheral blood, taken on day 0 of AZD1222 vaccination. These receptors were taken from an adult in good health. CDR3s include the opening cysteine and the closing phenylalanine or tryptophan. The D gene is left open where the match is weak. Part of the rows lack a size; the others show once, few, many or a class for expanded clones.

TRBJ1-5 NA TRBV4-3 NA TGCGCCAGCGCCGCGGGTAGCAATCAGCCCCAGCATTTT CASAAGSNQPQHF
TRBJ2-7 NA TRBV7-2 NA TGTGCCAGCACCTTCTCAGGGAAGAACGAGCAGTACTTC CASTFSGKNEQYF
TRBJ1-4 NA TRBV29-1 TRBD1 TGCAGCGTGGTGAACAGGGGGCTAAATGAAAAACTGTTTTTT CSVVNRGLNEKLFF
TRBJ2-7 NA TRBV7-2 TRBD2 TGTGCCAGCAGCCTACTGACGTCCAGCGGGAATTACGAGCAGTACTTC CASSLLTSSGNYEQYF
TRBJ1-4 NA TRBV6-6 NA TGTGCCAGCAGTTACGGGCAGGGAGGGAAACTGTTTTTT CASSYGQGGKLFF
TRBJ2-2 few TRBV11-3 NA TGTGCCAGCAGCTTCGGCAGGGGGAACACCGGGGAGCTGTTTTTT CASSFGRGNTGELFF
TRBJ2-1 once TRBV10-3 NA TGTGCCATCAGCCGAGGGGGGGAATTATACAATGAGCAGTTCTTC CAISRGGELYNEQFF
TRBJ1-4 NA TRBV18 NA TGTGCCAGCTCACCACCGAGCTTGAGTGGGAAACTGTTTTTT CASSPPSLSGKLFF
TRBJ2-7 NA TRBV6-4 NA TGTGCCAGCAGTGCCCCCCCTCCGCAGGGGACGAAGTCCTACGAGCAGTACTTC CASSAPPPQGTKSYEQYF
TRBJ2-1 NA TRBV3-1/TRBV3-2 NA TGTGCCAGCAGCTATCGGACAGAGGGTGAGCAGTTCTTC CASSYRTEGEQFF
TRBJ1-4 NA TRBV18 TRBD1 TGTGCCAGCTCACCACGAGGGGCAGGGGGCGAGCTTGAAAAACTGTTTTTT CASSPRGAGGELEKLFF
TRBJ1-4 NA TRBV27 TRBD1 TGTGCCAGCAGACGGACAGGCACAACTAATGAAAAACTGTTTTTT CASRRTGTTNEKLFF
TRBJ1-1 NA TRBV7-3 NA TGTGCCAGCAGCTTATACGGTGGGGGGAACACTGAAGCTTTCTTT CASSLYGGGNTEAFF
TRBJ1-6 NA TRBV27 NA TGTGCCAGCAGCCAGGGTTCTTATAATTCACCCCTCCACTTT CASSQGSYNSPLHF
TRBJ1-4 NA TRBV5-6 NA TGTGCCAGCAGTCTACAGGGCAACAATGAAAAACTGTTTTTT CASSLQGNNEKLFF
TRBJ1-2 NA TRBV28 NA TGTGCCAGCAGTTTACCAGGGGTTCGTGGCTACACCTTC CASSLPGVRGYTF
TRBJ1-1 NA TRBV19 NA TGTGCCAGTAGTACAGATATGAACACTGAAGCTTTCTTT CASSTDMNTEAFF
TRBJ2-1 NA TRBV7-2 TRBD2 TGTGCCAGCAGCTTACTAGCGGGAGCCGGTGAGCAGTTCTTC CASSLLAGAGEQFF
TRBJ1-1 NA TRBV30 NA TGTGCCGGGGTACCTCAGGTTAACACTGAAGCTTTCTTT CAGVPQVNTEAFF
TRBJ2-7 NA TRBV5-1 TRBD1 TGCGCCAGCAGCTTGTTAGGACAGGACTACGAGCAGTACTTC CASSLLGQDYEQYF
TRBJ2-2 once TRBV10-3 NA TGTGCCAGCAGAAATCACGGCGAGGCCGGGGAGCTGTTTTTT CASRNHGEAGELFF
TRBJ2-7 NA TRBV15 NA TGTGCCACCAGCAGAGGGAGAACCTACGAGCAGTACTTC CATSRGRTYEQYF
TRBJ1-1 NA TRBV28 NA TGTGCCAGCAGTTTAGGACGGATGAACACTGAAGCTTTCTTT CASSLGRMNTEAFF
TRBJ2-7 NA TRBV20-1 NA TGCAGTGGTGTTCGCGACGAGCAGTACTTC CSGVRDEQYF
TRBJ1-2 NA TRBV29-1 NA TGCAGCGTTGAAGAGGGAAGCCAAGCTAACTATGGCTACACCTTC CSVEEGSQANYGYTF
TRBJ1-1 NA TRBV18 NA TGTGCCAGCTCAACTGAGTCTGGGGCTGAAGCTTTCTTT CASSTESGAEAFF
TRBJ1-6 NA TRBV27 NA TGTGCCAGCAGTTTAACCCTCCGGACAGTTCTAAATTCACCCCTCCACTTT CASSLTLRTVLNSPLHF
TRBJ1-2 NA TRBV2 NA TGTGCCAGCAGTCAAGAACCGGCGTCCTATGGCTACACCTTC CASSQEPASYGYTF
TRBJ2-3 NA TRBV2 NA TGTGCCAGCAGTGCCTGGAGACCGAACACAGATACGCAGTATTTT CASSAWRPNTDTQYF
TRBJ2-5 NA TRBV7-8 NA TGTGCCAGCAGCTTACCTCATACTAGCCCCAGACAGTACTTC CASSLPHTSPRQYF
TRBJ1-1 NA TRBV7-2 NA TGTGCCAGCAGCTTAACGTTCCAGGGTACTGAAGCTTTCTTT CASSLTFQGTEAFF
TRBJ2-1 NA TRBV27 TRBD2 TGTGCCAGCGCTAGCGGGAGTTGGCGGGATGAGCAGTTCTTC CASASGSWRDEQFF
TRBJ2-1 few TRBV9 TRBD2 TGTGCCAGCAGCGTAGCTGGAGCGGGAGGGTCGGATGAGCAGTTCTTC CASSVAGAGGSDEQFF
TRBJ1-5 once TRBV27 TRBD1 TGTGCCAGCAGCAAAACGCCCAGGGGGCATCAGCCCCAGCATTTT CASSKTPRGHQPQHF
TRBJ1-2 few TRBV4-1 TRBD1 TGCGCCAGCAGCCAAGATCGAGGGACAGCTAACTATGGCTACACCTTC CASSQDRGTANYGYTF
TRBJ1-3 NA TRBV13 NA TGTGCCAGCAGCTTGGCACCCTCTGGAAACACCATATATTTT CASSLAPSGNTIYF
TRBJ2-3 NA TRBV12-5 TRBD2 TGTGCTAGTGGTTTGGTACTGGCGGGAGGGCCAGATACGCAGTATTTT CASGLVLAGGPDTQYF
TRBJ2-7 NA TRBV6-5 NA TGTGCCAGCAGGACGGATCGAGGGACCTACGAGCAGTACTTC CASRTDRGTYEQYF
TRBJ2-6 NA TRBV7-8 NA TGTGCCAGCAGCCTAAATCCGGGGACTGGGGCCAACGTCCTGACTTTC CASSLNPGTGANVLTF
TRBJ2-3 NA TRBV3-1/TRBV3-2 TRBD2 TGTGCCAGCAGCCCATTAGCGGGGGGCACAGATACGCAGTATTTT CASSPLAGGTDTQYF
TRBJ2-3 NA TRBV7-3 NA TGTGCCAGCAGCTTGGGCACAGATACGCAGTATTTT CASSLGTDTQYF
TRBJ2-1 NA TRBV13 TRBD2 TGTGCCAGCAGCTTAGTGGCGGGGGGAGAGCAGTTCTTC CASSLVAGGEQFF
TRBJ1-4 NA TRBV5-1 TRBD1 TGCGCCAGCAGCTTTACAGGGGCTAATGAAAAACTGTTTTTT CASSFTGANEKLFF
TRBJ2-1 NA TRBV19 TRBD2 TGTGCCAGTACCCAAGGGCTAGCGGGGCCAAGAAGGGTATACAATGAGCAGTTCTTC CASTQGLAGPRRVYNEQFF
TRBJ1-2 NA TRBV5-8 NA TGTGCCAGCAGCTTAACGGCGGCCCACGGAACAGGGAAAGGCTACACCTTC CASSLTAAHGTGKGYTF
TRBJ2-7 NA TRBV7-6 TRBD1 TGTGCCAGCAGCCTAGGGACAGGGGGAGGCTACGAGCAGTACTTC CASSLGTGGGYEQYF
TRBJ2-6 NA TRBV2 NA TGTGCCAGCAGTGGCTTCAAAATCGGGACTTTACCAACTGGGGCCAACGTCCTGACTTTC CASSGFKIGTLPTGANVLTF
TRBJ2-3 NA TRBV5-6 NA TGTGCCAGCAGCTGGGCAACTAGCACAGATACGCAGTATTTT CASSWATSTDTQYF
TRBJ1-4 NA TRBV5-1 NA TGCGCCAGCAGCGGGAGCGGAGGTGAAAAACTGTTTTTT CASSGSGGEKLFF
TRBJ2-5 NA TRBV7-2 TRBD1 TGTGCCAGCAGCTACGACAGGGGGCTAGCGGAGACCCAGTACTTC CASSYDRGLAETQYF
TRBJ2-7 NA TRBV2 TRBD1 TGTGCCAGCAGGGGGACAGGGGCAACCTACGAGCAGTACTTC CASRGTGATYEQYF
TRBJ2-1 NA TRBV19 NA TGTGCCAGTAGTATGTTATTTAGTGAGCAGTTCTTC CASSMLFSEQFF
TRBJ2-3 NA TRBV6-5 NA TGTGCGGGGGAGCTGGGGGCGGGAGATACGCAGTATTTT CAGELGAGDTQYF
TRBJ1-4 NA TRBV6-1 TRBD1 TGTGCCAGCAGTGAACACAGGGGGCGCGATGAAAAACTGTTTTTT CASSEHRGRDEKLFF
TRBJ2-7 NA TRBV2 NA TGTGCCAGCACATCCTTCCGGGCTCTGGGGGAGCAGTACTTC CASTSFRALGEQYF
TRBJ1-6 NA TRBV18 NA TGTGCCAGCTCCCCCAGGAGGGAGGAACCACCCCTCCACTTT CASSPRREEPPLHF
TRBJ2-7 NA TRBV11-3 NA TGTGCCAGCAGCTTTAGGACAGCCTACGAGCAGTACTTC CASSFRTAYEQYF
TRBJ2-7 NA TRBV28 NA TGTGCCAGCAGGAAGCAGGGTACTCTCTCCTACGAGCAGTACTTC CASRKQGTLSYEQYF
TRBJ1-6 NA TRBV9 NA TGTGCCAGCAGCGTAGCTGAAAATTCACCCCTCCACTTT CASSVAENSPLHF